The clone carrying this T cell receptor beta chain appeared a few times. This entry comes from a study of beta chain features in type 1 diabetes. Expressed TCRB transcripts were sequenced because the isolated RNA had all been reverse transcribed beforehand. This table comes from immunoSEQ multiplex PCR, and its TCRdb copy is limited to in-frame clones, with some not included. The sample has under 450,000 clones; around 15% are singletons. CDR1 and CDR2 (germline): MNHEY, SVGAGI. The CDR3 has 14 amino acids. The trim removed 5 bases at V and 7 bases at J, leaving 6 bases unmatched. This clonotype was sampled from a woman aged 18 to 35 in good health. Sample: naive CD4+ T cells from blood. The genes are TRBV6-5 and TRBJ1-5, with TRBD1 matching over 9 bases. CDR3 nucleotide sequence: TGTGCCAGCAGTCGGGACAGGGCGGGACAGCCCCAGCATTTT. Amino acids: CASSRDRAGQPQHF.